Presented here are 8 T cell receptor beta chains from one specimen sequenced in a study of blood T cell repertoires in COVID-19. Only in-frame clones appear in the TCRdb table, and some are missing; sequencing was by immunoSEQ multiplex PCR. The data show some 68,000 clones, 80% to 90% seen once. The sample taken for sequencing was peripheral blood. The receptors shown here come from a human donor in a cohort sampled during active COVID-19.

The CDR3 is CASSFGGGTEAFF. CDR3 sequence (DNA): TGTGCCAGCAGTTTCGGGGGGGGGACTGAAGCTTTCTTT. V is TRBV27 and J is TRBJ1-1, with D tentatively TRBD1 (5 bases). Trimming stripped 3 bases from V and 5 bases from J, with 10 bases between. The CDR3 runs 13 residues. The germline CDR1 and CDR2 sequences are MNHEY and SMNVEV (reference sequence).

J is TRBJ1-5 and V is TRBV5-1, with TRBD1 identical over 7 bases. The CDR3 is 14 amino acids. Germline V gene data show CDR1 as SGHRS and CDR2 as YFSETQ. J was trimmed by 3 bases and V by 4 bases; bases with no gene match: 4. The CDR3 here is CASSPGTANQPQHF. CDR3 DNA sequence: TGCGCCAGCAGCCCTGGGACAGCCAATCAGCCCCAGCATTTT. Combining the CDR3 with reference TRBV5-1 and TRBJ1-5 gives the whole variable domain KAGVTQTPRYLIKTRGQQVTLSCSPISGHRSVSWYQQTPGQGLQFLFEYFSETQRNKGNFPGRFSGRQFSNSRSEMNVSTLELGDSALYLCASSPGTANQPQHFGDGTRLSIL.

CDR3 DNA sequence: TGTGCCAGCCATCCGGGGACTCCCCCCGGGGAGCTGTTTTTT. This sequence encodes CASHPGTPPGELFF. The chain combines TRBV25-1 with TRBJ2-2; the D gene is possibly TRBD2 (6 bases). In germline, CDR1 is MGHDK, CDR2 SYGVNS. Trimming took 8 bases from V and 6 from J, leaving 16 bases between them. The CDR3 has 14 residues.

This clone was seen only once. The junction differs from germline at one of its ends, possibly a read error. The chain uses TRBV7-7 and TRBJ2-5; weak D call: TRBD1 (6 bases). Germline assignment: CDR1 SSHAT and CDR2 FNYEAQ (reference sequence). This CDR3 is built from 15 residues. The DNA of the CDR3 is TGTGCTAGCAGCTTACTACAGGGTGGGCGGGAGACCCAGTACTTC. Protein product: CASSLLQGGRETQYF.

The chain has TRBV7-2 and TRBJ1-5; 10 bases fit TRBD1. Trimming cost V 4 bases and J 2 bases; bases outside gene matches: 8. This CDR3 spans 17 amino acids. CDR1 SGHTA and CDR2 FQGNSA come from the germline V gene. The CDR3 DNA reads TGTGCCAGCAGCTACGACAGGGGGCGGACGGGCAATCAGCCCCAGCATTTT. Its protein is CASSYDRGRTGNQPQHF.

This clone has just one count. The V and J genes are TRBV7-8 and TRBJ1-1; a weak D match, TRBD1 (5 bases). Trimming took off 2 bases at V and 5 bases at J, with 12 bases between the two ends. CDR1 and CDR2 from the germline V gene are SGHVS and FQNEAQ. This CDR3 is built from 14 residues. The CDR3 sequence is CASSLLGGSTEAFF. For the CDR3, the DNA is TGTGCCAGCAGCTTACTGGGGGGTAGTACTGAAGCTTTCTTT.

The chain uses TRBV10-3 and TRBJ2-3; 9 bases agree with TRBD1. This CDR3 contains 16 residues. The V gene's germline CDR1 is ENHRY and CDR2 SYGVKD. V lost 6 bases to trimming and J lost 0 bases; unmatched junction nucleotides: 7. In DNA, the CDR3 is TGTGCCATCAGCACGCGGGGACAGGGAAGCACAGATACGCAGTATTTT. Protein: CAISTRGQGSTDTQYF.

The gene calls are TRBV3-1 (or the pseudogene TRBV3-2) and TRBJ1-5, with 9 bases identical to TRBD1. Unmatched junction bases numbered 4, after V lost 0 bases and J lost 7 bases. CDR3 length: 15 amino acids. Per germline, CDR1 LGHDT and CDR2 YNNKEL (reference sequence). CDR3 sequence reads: CASSQEGQGRQPQHF. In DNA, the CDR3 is TGTGCCAGCAGCCAAGAGGGACAGGGTCGGCAGCCCCAGCATTTT.